Below, 23 T cell receptor beta chains from the same sample are listed, as sequenced in a study of memory CD4+ T cells and cytomegalovirus serostatus. The sort gate was single viable CD3+CD4+CD8-CD45RO+ cells for memory CD4+ T cells. Profiling relied on immunoSEQ multiplex PCR, and the TCRdb table lists in-frame clones only, not all of them. The data hold more than 45,000 clones, with just under 80% observed a single time. The sequenced sample consisted of memory CD4+ T cells from blood. All receptors come from an adult in good health and CMV-seronegative.

The rearrangement uses TRBV6-1 and TRBJ1-5, with 8 bases matching TRBD1. The CDR3 runs to 15 residues. The junction had 6 bases not matched to a gene; V was cut back by 8 bases and J by 0 bases. Per the germline V gene, CDR1 is MNHNS and CDR2 is SASEGT. The CDR3 nucleotides are TGTGCCAGCGGACAGGGTTCAATTAGCAATCAGCCCCAGCATTTT. Amino acid sequence: CASGQGSISNQPQHF.

This clone was recorded a few times. The chain links TRBV7-9 to TRBJ1-2; D not certain. Germline assignment: CDR1 SEHNR and CDR2 FQNEAQ (reference sequence). V was trimmed by 3 bases and J by 6 bases, leaving 14 bases between them. The CDR3 is 14 residues long. Written as DNA, the CDR3 is TGTGCCAGCAGCTTGCCCAATCCCCTACATGGCTACACCTTC. Its protein product is CASSLPNPLHGYTF. The variable domain in full, completed from reference TRBV7-9 and TRBJ1-2, reads DTGVSQNPRHKITKRGQNVTFRCDPISEHNRLYWYRQTLGQGPEFLTYFQNEAQLEKSRLLSDRFSAERPKGSFSTLEIQRTEQGDSAMYLCASSLPNPLHGYTFGSGTRLTVV.

This chain uses TRBV6-5 with TRBJ1-5; weak D call: TRBD1 (5 bases). In germline, CDR1 is MNHEY, CDR2 SVGAGI. The CDR3 is made up of 13 amino acids. Trimming removed 5 bases from V and 6 bases from J, with 11 bases in between. The CDR3 spells CASSRGEGQPQHF. Written as DNA, the CDR3 is TGTGCCAGCAGTCGGGGGGAGGGTCAGCCCCAGCATTTT.

The rearrangement links TRBV28 to TRBJ1-2; no reliable D call. Germline values: CDR1 MDHEN, CDR2 SYDVKM. The CDR3 is made up of 13 amino acids. V was shortened by 6 bases and J by 0 bases, with 8 bases between the two germline ends. The CDR3 sequence is CASSPDSNYGYTF. CDR3 sequence (DNA): TGTGCCAGCAGCCCGGATTCTAACTATGGCTACACCTTC.

This chain links TRBV5-6 with TRBJ1-4; D is uncertain. Trimming cost V 1 base and J 10 bases, with 5 bases left between them. CDR3 length: 11 residues. Germline CDR1 reads SGHDT; CDR2 reads YYEEEE. The CDR3 coding sequence is TGTGCCAGCAGCTTGACGGGAAAACTGTTTTTT. It translates to CASSLTGKLFF.

The V gene is TRBV5-4, the J gene TRBJ2-3, with 7 bases fitting TRBD1. The CDR3 loop spans 14 amino acids. The V segment lost 5 bases and the J segment 1 base; nucleotides outside the gene matches: 4. Per germline, CDR1 SGHNT and CDR2 YYREEE (reference sequence). Here the CDR3 reads CASRMRGRTDTQYF. DNA for the CDR3: TGTGCCAGCAGAATGAGGGGGCGCACAGATACGCAGTATTTT. Together with reference TRBV5-4 and TRBJ2-3, the CDR3 gives the full variable domain: ETGVTQSPTHLIKTRGQQVTLRCSSQSGHNTVSWYQQALGQGPQFIFQYYREEENGRGNFPPRFSGLQFPNYSSELNVNALELDDSALYLCASRMRGRTDTQYFGPGTRLTVL.

The rearrangement joins TRBV7-2 to TRBJ1-2; 8 bases line up with TRBD1. This CDR3 has 15 residues. In germline, CDR1 is SGHTA, CDR2 FQGNSA. Losses at the gene ends were 5 bases for V and 3 bases for J; bases not matched to a gene: 8. The chain's CDR3 is CASSRPDREYYGYTF. The CDR3 DNA reads TGTGCCAGCAGCCGCCCGGACAGGGAGTACTATGGCTACACCTTC.

The genes are TRBV27 and TRBJ1-6, with 10 bases lining up with TRBD1. The CDR3 is 17 amino acids. Germline loops: CDR1 MNHEY, CDR2 SMNVEV (reference sequence). V gave up 1 base and J gave up 7 bases; unmatched junction bases: 7. CDR3 sequence reads: CASSLYRDRGRNSPLHF. CDR3 coding DNA: TGTGCCAGCAGTTTATACCGGGACAGGGGTCGGAATTCACCCCTCCACTTT.

The chain links TRBV2 to TRBJ2-5; 9 bases are a match to TRBD1. V was clipped by 2 bases and J by 4 bases; unmatched bases: 5. This CDR3 comprises 15 residues. Germline V CDR1 and CDR2: SNHLY, FYNNEI. The CDR3 nucleotides read TGTGCCAGCAGTGAAAACAGGGGGCGGGCAGAGACCCAGTACTTC. As protein: CASSENRGRAETQYF.

The rearrangement links TRBV20-1 to TRBJ1-2; 8 bases are a match to TRBD1. The V segment lost 5 bases and the J segment 8 bases; nucleotides outside the gene matches: 4. Germline CDR1 and CDR2: DFQATT and SNEGSKA (reference sequence). This CDR3 is 11 amino acids long. The CDR3 region is CSAWDRQGYTF. CDR3 in DNA: TGCAGTGCTTGGGACAGGCAGGGCTACACCTTC.

This clone was seen a handful of times. This chain joins TRBV19 and TRBJ2-2, with 10 bases identical to TRBD2. The CDR3 is 16 amino acids. With 5 bases clipped from V and 5 bases from J, the junction kept 8 bases outside the gene matches. From germline, CDR1 is LNHDA and CDR2 SQIVND (reference sequence). This chain's CDR3 is CASSSGTSVRTGELFF. The CDR3 DNA reads TGTGCCAGTAGTTCCGGGACTAGCGTACGGACCGGGGAGCTGTTTTTT.

The gene calls are TRBV15 and TRBJ2-6; 7 positions agree with TRBD1. From germline, CDR1 is LNHNV and CDR2 YYDKDF (reference sequence). This CDR3 is built from 15 residues. Trimming took 4 bases from V and 2 from J; bases not matched to a gene: 2. CDR3 bases: TGTGCCACCAGCATGACAGGGCCTGGGGCCAACGTCCTGACTTTC. This sequence encodes CATSMTGPGANVLTF.

V usage is TRBV28 and J usage is TRBJ2-1, with D possibly TRBD2 on 5 matching bases. V was shortened by 3 bases and J by 6 bases, with 12 bases between the two germline ends. CDR3 length equals 14 residues. Looked up from germline, CDR1 is MDHEN and CDR2 is SYDVKM. This CDR3 is CASSFMYRGNEQFF. The CDR3 DNA follows: TGTGCCAGCAGTTTCATGTATCGGGGCAATGAGCAGTTCTTC. The full variable domain, rest sourced from reference TRBV28 and TRBJ2-1, is DVKVTQSSRYLVKRTGEKVFLECVQDMDHENMFWYRQDPGLGLRLIYFSYDVKMKEKGDIPEGYSVSREKKERFSLILESASTNQTSMYLCASSFMYRGNEQFFGPGTRLTVL.

This clone was picked up one time. The chain joins TRBV5-1 to TRBJ1-1; TRBD1 might be the D (6 bases). This CDR3 comprises 13 residues. Germline V gene lookup returns CDR1 SGHRS and CDR2 YFSETQ. V was pared by 4 bases and J by 3 bases, with 10 bases between. The CDR3 region is CASSKDRHTEAFF. The CDR3 DNA is TGCGCCAGCAGCAAGGACAGACACACTGAAGCTTTCTTT.

The chain combines TRBV5-1 with TRBJ2-1; 13 nucleotides line up with TRBD2. This CDR3 comprises 17 residues. CDR1 and CDR2 from the germline V gene are SGHRS and YFSETQ. V lost 6 bases and J lost 0; bases outside the gene matches: 6. CDR3 protein: CASTWTSGSPSYNEQFF. CDR3 nucleotide sequence: TGCGCCAGCACCTGGACTAGCGGGAGCCCCTCCTACAATGAGCAGTTCTTC.

The chain joins TRBV5-1 to TRBJ2-5; tentatively, D is TRBD1 (6 bases). Trimming cost V 4 bases and J 4 bases, with 17 bases left between them. CDR1 is SGHRS and CDR2 is YFSETQ in the germline V gene. This CDR3 is 15 amino acids long. As DNA, the CDR3 is TGCGCCAGCAGCCCAGGGGTGGGGTTTGGAGAGACCCAGTACTTC. It codes for CASSPGVGFGETQYF. Variable domain in full (rest from reference TRBV5-1 and TRBJ2-5): KAGVTQTPRYLIKTRGQQVTLSCSPISGHRSVSWYQQTPGQGLQFLFEYFSETQRNKGNFPGRFSGRQFSNSRSEMNVSTLELGDSALYLCASSPGVGFGETQYFGPGTRLLVL.

The count of this clone is one. This chain links TRBV27 with TRBJ2-7; the D gene is possibly TRBD2 (5 bases). CDR1 MNHEY and CDR2 SMNVEV come from the germline V gene (reference sequence). Trimming removed 6 bases at V and 6 bases at J, with 15 bases between. This CDR3 has 13 residues. In DNA form, the CDR3 reads TGTGCCAGCAGATCGACCCGGCTAGCCGAGCAGTACTTC. It translates to CASRSTRLAEQYF.

The chain recombines TRBV27 with TRBJ2-1, with no clear D. The CDR3 has 14 residues. Trimming took 5 bases from V and 7 from J, leaving 15 bases between them. Germline lookup yields CDR1 MNHEY and CDR2 SMNVEV (reference sequence). The DNA for the CDR3 is TGTGCCAGCAGTCCCGGGTCCCTAAGGAATGAGCAGTTCTTC. Translating gives CASSPGSLRNEQFF.

The chain is built from TRBV10-3 and TRBJ1-6, with 8 bases that match TRBD1. The CDR3 length is 15 residues. J was trimmed by 6 bases and V by 2 bases; bases with no gene match: 3. Germline V gives CDR1 ENHRY, CDR2 SYGVKD. The CDR3 protein is CAISEGQGSNSPLHF. CDR3 bases: TGTGCCATCAGTGAGGGACAGGGTTCTAATTCACCCCTCCACTTT.

A single count supports this clone. The chain links TRBV7-9 to TRBJ1-2; unclear D gene. V shed 8 bases and J shed 2 bases, with 15 bases lying between them. The germline V gene encodes CDR1 SEHNR and CDR2 FQNEAQ (reference sequence). The CDR3 is 14 residues long. Here the CDR3 DNA reads TGTGCCAGCTTTAGTACGGGGTTAAACTATGGCTACACCTTC. Translation gives CASFSTGLNYGYTF.

The chain has TRBV9 and TRBJ2-5, with D perhaps TRBD1 (7 bases). Trimming pared 6 bases from V and 5 bases from J, leaving 17 bases between. CDR3 length: 14 residues. Germline CDR1 reads SGDLS; CDR2 reads YYNGEE. CDR3 protein: CASTLGGGGETQYF. As DNA, the CDR3 is TGTGCCAGCACCCTAGGAGGGGGCGGGGAGACCCAGTACTTC.

This chain joins TRBV7-8 and TRBJ1-1, with D unresolved. Germline V gene lookup returns CDR1 SGHVS and CDR2 FQNEAQ. V was shortened by 6 bases and J by 2 bases, with 7 bases between the two germline ends. The CDR3 is made up of 12 amino acids. CDR3: CASSRSNTEAFF. The CDR3 DNA sequence: TGTGCCAGCAGTCGGAGTAACACTGAAGCTTTCTTT.

V is TRBV4-1 and J is TRBJ2-3; TRBD1 is a possible D gene (6 bases). Trimming removed 4 bases at V and 7 bases at J, with 18 bases between. Germline-derived CDR1 and CDR2 are MGHRA and YSYEKL. CDR3 length equals 15 residues. The CDR3 nucleotides are TGCGCCAGCAGCCTACAGGGACGGGACGGGTATACGCAGTATTTT. This sequence encodes CASSLQGRDGYTQYF.